One and the same sample provided the 28 T cell receptor beta chains below, sequenced in a study of blood T cell repertoires in COVID-19. TCRdb keeps only in-frame clones here, not all; method: immunoSEQ multiplex PCR. The sample comprises about 440,000 clones, 90% of which are singletons, and more than 0.55% rests with the top ten. Sequencing was carried out using PBMCs or T cells enriched from blood (not recorded which). The receptors shown here come from a man younger than 30 who had recovered from COVID-19.

This rearrangement joins TRBV2 to TRBJ2-4; 9 bases fit TRBD1. The trim removed 5 bases at V and 7 bases at J, leaving 6 bases unmatched. Germline V lookup: CDR1 SNHLY, CDR2 FYNNEI. This CDR3 has 14 amino acids. CDR3: CASSRGQGLNIQYF. In DNA form, the CDR3 reads TGTGCCAGCAGTAGGGGACAGGGTCTCAACATTCAGTACTTC. The entire variable domain, with the rest obtained from reference TRBV2 and TRBJ2-4, is as follows: EPEVTQTPSHQVTQMGQEVILRCVPISNHLYFYWYRQILGQKVEFLVSFYNNEISEKSEIFDDQFSVERPDGSNFTLKIRSTKLEDSAMYFCASSRGQGLNIQYFGAGTRLSVL.

The genes are TRBV15 and TRBJ2-7; 7 positions agree with TRBD1. Germline V CDR1 and CDR2: LNHNV, YYDKDF (reference sequence). V lost 0 bases, J lost 1 base, and 3 bases stayed unmatched. The CDR3 has 15 amino acids. CDR3 coding DNA: TGTGCCACCAGCAGAGACAGGGGGTCTTCCTACGAGCAGTACTTC. Its protein is CATSRDRGSSYEQYF.

This chain links TRBV28 with TRBJ1-2; D is uncertain. CDR3 length: 13 residues. Germline V gene data show CDR1 as MDHEN and CDR2 as SYDVKM. V gave up 2 bases and J gave up 4 bases, with 8 bases separating them. CDR3 in amino acids: CASSLPESYGYTF. Here the CDR3 DNA reads TGTGCCAGCAGTTTACCAGAAAGCTATGGCTACACCTTC.

The chain has TRBV5-1 and TRBJ2-7; D ambiguous. Per germline, CDR1 SGHRS and CDR2 YFSETQ. This CDR3 is built from 14 residues. V was pared by 4 bases and J by 3 bases, with 14 bases between. This CDR3 reads CASSPRTSDYEQYF. Here the CDR3 DNA reads TGCGCCAGCAGCCCTCGTACCAGCGACTACGAGCAGTACTTC.

This chain uses TRBV6-5 with TRBJ1-3, with TRBD1 matching over 7 bases. V shed 5 bases, J shed 2 bases, and the junction held 3 bases outside the gene matches. The CDR3 has 14 residues. Germline CDR1 and CDR2: MNHEY and SVGAGI. This CDR3 reads CASSKTGTGNTIYF. The CDR3, as DNA: TGTGCCAGCAGTAAGACAGGGACTGGAAACACCATATATTTT.

This clone was counted between two and nine times. The J gene is TRBJ1-2, the V gene TRBV5-6; D is unclear. The CDR3 is 13 residues long. Looked up from germline, CDR1 is SGHDT and CDR2 is YYEEEE. V was shortened by 0 bases and J by 6 bases, with 9 bases between the two germline ends. The CDR3 reads CASSLGGFDGYTF. CDR3 nucleotide sequence: TGTGCCAGCAGCTTGGGAGGGTTCGATGGCTACACCTTC.

The chain recombines TRBV3-1 (or the pseudogene TRBV3-2) with TRBJ1-5; no definite D call. The CDR3 length is 14 residues. Germline CDR1 is LGHDT and CDR2 is YNNKEL (reference sequence). Trimming stripped 5 bases from V and 3 bases from J, with 11 bases between. The chain's CDR3 is CASSARQDNQPQHF. The CDR3 DNA reads TGTGCCAGCAGCGCCCGACAAGACAATCAGCCCCAGCATTTT.

The rearrangement joins TRBV15 to TRBJ2-5; a possible D gene is TRBD1 (6 bases). There are 15 residues in the CDR3. With 0 bases removed from V and 2 bases from J, the gap between germline ends came to 10 bases. Looked up from germline, CDR1 is LNHNV and CDR2 is YYDKDF (reference sequence). DNA of the CDR3: TGTGCCACCAGCAGAGAGACAGGATTTCAAGAGACCCAGTACTTC. Its protein is CATSRETGFQETQYF.

This chain uses TRBV6-5 with TRBJ1-2, with D hard to call. CDR3 size: 15 residues. The V gene lost 0 bases and the J gene lost 6 bases, with 14 bases spanning the gap. Germline assignment: CDR1 MNHEY and CDR2 SVGAGI. The DNA of the CDR3 is TGTGCCAGCAGTTACTCGATAATAAGAGTAGATGGCTACACCTTC. It translates to CASSYSIIRVDGYTF.

The sample holds one count of this clone. This chain links TRBV27 with TRBJ1-2; D remains ambiguous. V lost 3 bases and J 3 bases, leaving 11 bases between the germline ends. CDR1 and CDR2 (germline): MNHEY, SMNVEV (reference sequence). There are 14 residues in the CDR3. CDR3 sequence reads: CASSFSDTYYGYTF. The CDR3 bases are TGTGCCAGCAGTTTCTCCGACACCTACTATGGCTACACCTTC.

V gene TRBV14 combines with J gene TRBJ2-1; weak D call: TRBD1 (5 bases). The V end lost 0 bases, the J end lost 8 bases, and 11 bases lay between the germline ends. The germline V gene encodes CDR1 SGHDN and CDR2 FVKESK. CDR3 size: 14 residues. CDR3 in DNA: TGTGCCAGCAGCCAAGACAGGGTGCTCGATGAGCAGTTCTTC. Its protein product is CASSQDRVLDEQFF.

The rearrangement uses TRBV24-1 and TRBJ1-2; D is undetermined. CDR3 length: 12 amino acids. Germline V gives CDR1 KGHDR, CDR2 SFDVKD. V lost 5 bases, J lost 2 bases, and 5 bases lay in between. Written as DNA, the CDR3 is TGTGCCACCAGTGGAGGGAACTATGGCTACACCTTC. It translates to CATSGGNYGYTF.

The V and J genes are TRBV28 and TRBJ2-3, with 7 positions matching TRBD2. V shed 4 bases and J 4 bases; nucleotides not matched to a gene: 14. CDR1 is MDHEN, CDR2 SYDVKM, per germline. The CDR3 has 17 residues. The CDR3 spells CASSSLGREGHADTQYF. CDR3 DNA sequence: TGTGCCAGCAGTTCGTTAGGGAGGGAGGGCCACGCAGATACGCAGTATTTT.

The chain carries TRBV30 and TRBJ1-5; 7 nucleotides agree with TRBD1. Germline values: CDR1 GTSNPN, CDR2 SVGIG (reference sequence). Trimming took 2 bases from V and 5 from J; bases not matched to a gene: 12. The length of the CDR3 is 16 residues. This chain's CDR3 is CAWSPNDRVPYQPQHF. The CDR3 DNA follows: TGTGCCTGGAGTCCGAACGACAGGGTCCCTTATCAGCCCCAGCATTTT.

The chain carries TRBV7-2 and TRBJ2-3; 7 bases fit TRBD2. The CDR3 contains 15 residues. Germline V gene sequence: CDR1 SGHTA, CDR2 FQGNSA. The V segment lost 1 base and the J segment 4 bases; nucleotides outside the gene matches: 5. CDR3: CASSLGGGGPDTQYF. For the CDR3, the DNA is TGTGCCAGCAGCTTAGGCGGGGGTGGGCCAGATACGCAGTATTTT.

The CDR3 DNA reads TGTGCCAGCAGTTACGTTAACTCTGGCGAGCAGTACTTC. Translation: CASSYVNSGEQYF. The chain joins TRBV6-2 or TRBV6-3 to TRBJ2-7; D is undetermined. Germline V CDR1 and CDR2: MNHEY, SVGEGT. V lost 2 bases and J lost 6, with 11 bases in between. CDR3 length equals 13 residues.

The V and J genes are TRBV6-8 and TRBJ1-2, with 11 bases aligning to TRBD1. This CDR3 has 16 amino acids. Germline V gene sequence: CDR1 MNHGY, CDR2 SAAAGT. V lost 0 bases, J lost 8 bases, and 8 bases stayed unmatched. This CDR3 reads CASSYSNRTGGQGYTF. CDR3 bases: TGTGCCAGCAGTTACTCGAACAGGACAGGGGGCCAAGGCTACACCTTC.

J is TRBJ1-4 and V is TRBV28; 7 bases are a match to TRBD1. The V and J ends lost 6 bases and 8 bases, in that order; junction bases with no gene match: 9. The CDR3 totals 14 residues. CDR1 and CDR2 (germline): MDHEN, SYDVKM. The CDR3 sequence: CASSGNRGYEKLFF. CDR3 DNA sequence: TGTGCCAGCAGCGGAAACAGGGGATACGAAAAACTGTTTTTT.

The gene calls are TRBV15 and TRBJ2-3, with D perhaps TRBD1 (5 bases). Germline lookup yields CDR1 LNHNV and CDR2 YYDKDF (reference sequence). Trimming pared 1 base from V and 4 bases from J, leaving 18 bases between. CDR3 length: 17 residues. CDR3 protein: CATSRGPQGHLPDTQYF. CDR3 coding DNA: TGTGCCACCAGCAGAGGTCCCCAGGGTCATCTGCCAGATACGCAGTATTTT.

The chain combines TRBV13 with TRBJ2-1; 9 positions agree with TRBD2. Germline V lookup: CDR1 PRHDT, CDR2 FYEKMQ (reference sequence). After removal of 8 bases from V and 0 bases from J, the junction contained 11 bases not matched to a gene. This CDR3 has 17 amino acids. The CDR3 region has the DNA TGTGCCAGCTTCGGCGGGAGGGCCGGAAGCTCCTACAATGAGCAGTTCTTC. This translates into CASFGGRAGSSYNEQFF.

This chain links TRBV5-6 with TRBJ1-2; TRBD1 aligns across 7 bases. The CDR3 totals 17 residues. Germline assignment: CDR1 SGHDT and CDR2 YYEEEE. Germline trimming cut 2 bases from V and 6 bases from J; bases unmatched to any gene: 16. This chain's CDR3 is CASSLPVSQGGHNGYTF. The CDR3 bases are TGTGCCAGCAGCTTACCAGTCTCGCAGGGGGGCCACAATGGCTACACCTTC.

The J gene is TRBJ1-1, the V gene TRBV5-4; D not resolved. This CDR3 has 13 residues. The V gene's germline CDR1 is SGHNT and CDR2 YYREEE (reference sequence). V lost 7 bases, J lost 0 bases, and 10 bases lay in between. CDR3 sequence reads: CASGTELNTEAFF. CDR3 sequence (DNA): TGTGCCAGCGGTACAGAGCTGAACACTGAAGCTTTCTTT.

The chain couples TRBV4-1 to TRBJ1-5, with 8 bases matching TRBD1. Germline V gene sequence: CDR1 MGHRA, CDR2 YSYEKL. The CDR3 is 14 amino acids. V lost 2 bases and J lost 4; bases outside the gene matches: 1. The CDR3 protein is CASSQRQGNQPQHF. The CDR3 coding sequence is TGCGCCAGCAGCCAACGACAGGGGAATCAGCCCCAGCATTTT.

This chain links TRBV28 with TRBJ1-5, with D unresolved. The CDR3 is made up of 15 amino acids. Germline CDR1 MDHEN, CDR2 SYDVKM. V was trimmed by 3 bases and J by 2 bases, leaving 11 bases between them. The CDR3 region has the DNA TGTGCCAGCAGTTTCTCCGCAGTGGGCAATCAGCCCCAGCATTTT. It encodes CASSFSAVGNQPQHF.

This clone was seen once. The rearrangement uses TRBV6-6 and TRBJ1-1; D is unresolved. Germline CDR1 reads MNHNY; CDR2 reads SVGAGI (reference sequence). CDR3 length equals 13 residues. V was trimmed by 5 bases and J by 1 base, leaving 8 bases between them. The CDR3 DNA reads TGTGCCAGCAGTACTCAGGAGAACACTGAAGCTTTCTTT. Its protein product is CASSTQENTEAFF.

The chain carries TRBV10-2 and TRBJ2-3; 9 nucleotides align to TRBD2. The CDR3 runs to 16 residues. CDR1 and CDR2 from the germline V gene are WSHSY and SAAADI. With 2 bases clipped from V and 4 bases from J, the junction kept 7 bases outside the gene matches. The CDR3 here is CASSEGLAGVADTQYF. The CDR3 bases are TGCGCCAGCAGTGAGGGGTTAGCGGGAGTGGCAGATACGCAGTATTTT.

The CDR3 loop is CASSLAQGRGEQYF. The DNA for the CDR3 is TGCGCCAGCAGCTTGGCCCAGGGGCGCGGGGAGCAGTACTTC. This chain joins TRBV5-1 and TRBJ2-7, with D possibly TRBD1 on 6 matching bases. The germline V gene has CDR1 SGHRS and CDR2 YFSETQ. The CDR3 covers 14 residues. V lost 0 bases, J lost 7 bases, and 14 bases lay in between.

J is TRBJ2-3 and V is TRBV29-1; 7 bases align to TRBD1. CDR1 and CDR2 from the germline V gene are SQVTM and ANQGSEA. The CDR3 has 13 residues. J gave up 3 bases and V 6 bases, and 6 bases lay outside the gene matches. CDR3 DNA: TGCAGCGTCAGACAGGGAACAACAGATACGCAGTATTTT. Translated, it gives CSVRQGTTDTQYF.